This TCR beta chain originates from a study of cytomegalovirus exposure and HLA in healthy donors. The PCR used 60 Vbeta and 13 Jbeta primers. Libraries were prepared by immunoSEQ multiplex PCR; TCRdb keeps only in-frame clonotypes and omits some of them. The data contain over 90,000 clones, approximately 82% of them singletons. The CDR3 is 11 residues long. In germline, CDR1 is MNHEY, CDR2 SVGAGI. Deletions cut 5 bases from V and 4 bases from J, with 4 bases between. General study points: Solely CMV serostatus was available to characterize immune exposure. With later analysis, a missense DCLRE1C variant became linked to TCR beta V- and J-gene trimming. Accurate HLA-A and HLA-B prediction from TCR beta sequences was reported for most subjects. The authors excluded some V segments, including TRBV6-2 and TRBV6-3, as indistinguishable.

Concerning this clone itself: Its antigen is still unknown.

The sequence derives from a man in his forties or fifties in good health and CMV-seronegative. The sequencing input was PBMCs. The chain couples TRBV6-5 to TRBJ2-3, with D unresolved. Here the CDR3 reads CASSQADTQYF. In DNA, the CDR3 is TGTGCCAGCAGTCAGGCAGATACGCAGTATTTT.